This passage covers 7 T cell receptor beta chains from one sample sequenced in a study of early T cells in non-severe SARS-CoV-2 infection. From the 5' RACE reads, TCRdb called clonotypes with MiXCR, one entry per CDR3 protein. Of roughly 55,000 distinct CDR3 sequences listed, 11% are singletons. Sequencing was performed on whole blood. The origin of the receptors is an adult who was a healthcare worker with PCR-confirmed SARS-CoV-2 infection or an uninfected control (not recorded which).

This clonotype was recorded a few times. The V call is TRBV28, the J call TRBJ2-2; TRBD1 matches at 7 bases. The CDR3 loop spans 14 amino acids. V shed 10 bases, J shed 2 bases, and the junction held 7 bases outside the gene matches. The germline V gene encodes CDR1 MDHEN and CDR2 SYDVKM. CDR3: CATPRDSNTGELFF. In DNA, the CDR3 is TGTGCCACCCCCCGGGACAGTAACACCGGGGAGCTGTTTTTT.

This clonotype has a count of ten or more. The chain combines TRBV20-1 with TRBJ2-7; D may be TRBD1 (6 bases). Germline lookup yields CDR1 DFQATT and CDR2 SNEGSKA (reference sequence). Trimming took 5 bases from V and 8 from J, leaving 19 bases between them. The CDR3 is 13 amino acids. CDR3 region: CSAATGMIPKQYF. For the CDR3, the DNA is TGCAGTGCTGCGACAGGAATGATCCCCAAGCAGTACTTC.

The chain has TRBV10-3 and TRBJ1-4; D remains unclear. The germline gives CDR1 ENHRY, CDR2 SYGVKD. The CDR3 length is 12 residues. V lost 4 bases, J lost 5 bases, and 5 bases lay in between. Here the CDR3 DNA reads TGTGCCATCAGTGCGGAAAATGAAAAACTGTTTTTT. Its translation is CAISAENEKLFF.

The sample holds many counts of this clonotype. The V and J genes are TRBV11-3 and TRBJ2-7; 8 positions agree with TRBD2. J lost 4 bases, V lost 1 base, and 9 bases had no gene match. Germline CDR1 SGHNT, CDR2 YENEEA. This CDR3 is built from 16 residues. The chain's CDR3 is CASSLVRRGANYEQYF. CDR3 in DNA: TGTGCCAGCAGCTTAGTTAGGCGGGGGGCTAATTACGAGCAGTACTTC.

V is TRBV19 and J is TRBJ1-4; no clear D. The ends were cut back, 4 bases at V and 8 bases at J, with 17 bases in the middle. CDR3 length equals 15 residues. The V gene's germline CDR1 is LNHDA and CDR2 SQIVND (reference sequence). The CDR3 region has the DNA TGTGCCAGTAGTAGCTCGATAAGTTATCGAGAAAAACTGTTTTTT. Protein sequence: CASSSSISYREKLFF.

The chain links TRBV7-3 to TRBJ2-2; D remains ambiguous. The CDR3 runs 13 residues. V was clipped by 2 bases and J by 7 bases, with 8 bases between them. CDR1 is SGHTA, CDR2 FQGTGA, per germline. CDR3 residues: CASSLGFGGELFF. The DNA of the CDR3 is TGTGCCAGCAGCTTAGGGTTTGGCGGGGAGCTGTTTTTT.

The chain couples TRBV6-5 to TRBJ1-2, with 7 bases that match TRBD1. The CDR3 consists of 15 residues. Germline CDR1 is MNHEY and CDR2 is SVGAGI. Germline trimming cut 2 bases from V and 4 bases from J; bases unmatched to any gene: 7. Here the CDR3 reads CASSYLIGQAYGYTF. The CDR3 DNA reads as TGTGCCAGCAGTTACCTGATCGGACAGGCCTATGGCTACACCTTC.